The next 2 T cell receptor beta chains were all read from a single sample in a study of response to subunit inactivated influenza vaccine. TCRdb redid the calling of the RT-PCR reads with MiXCR, one entry per CDR3 protein. The repertoire includes 650,000 to 800,000 distinct CDR3 sequences, approximately 15% of them detected once, and roughly 6.4% sits in the top ten. The sequenced sample was PBMCs from blood, obtained roughly 15 days before vaccination. These receptors were taken from a middle-aged man who received an inactivated influenza vaccine.

This clonotype was seen more than once but under ten times. V gene TRBV10-3 combines with J gene TRBJ2-7; TRBD2 aligns across 7 bases. V shed 7 bases and J 0 bases; nucleotides not matched to a gene: 6. Per the germline V gene, CDR1 is ENHRY and CDR2 is SYGVKD. This CDR3 has 14 residues. The chain's CDR3 is CAIKGSGNSYEQYF. The DNA for the CDR3 is TGTGCCATCAAAGGAAGCGGGAACTCCTACGAGCAGTACTTC.

V usage is TRBV5-6 and J usage is TRBJ2-7; TRBD1 agrees at 9 bases. CDR3 length: 15 residues. The V segment lost 4 bases and the J segment 0 bases; nucleotides outside the gene matches: 5. Per germline, CDR1 SGHDT and CDR2 YYEEEE. The CDR3, as DNA: TGTGCCAGCAGCCCCGGGGACAGGGCCTCCTACGAGCAGTACTTC. Translating it yields CASSPGDRASYEQYF. Full variable domain (outside the CDR3, taken from reference TRBV5-6 and TRBJ2-7): DAGVTQSPTHLIKTRGQQVTLRCSPKSGHDTVSWYQQALGQGPQFIFQYYEEEERQRGNFPDRFSGHQFPNYSSELNVNALLLGDSALYLCASSPGDRASYEQYFGPGTRLTVT.